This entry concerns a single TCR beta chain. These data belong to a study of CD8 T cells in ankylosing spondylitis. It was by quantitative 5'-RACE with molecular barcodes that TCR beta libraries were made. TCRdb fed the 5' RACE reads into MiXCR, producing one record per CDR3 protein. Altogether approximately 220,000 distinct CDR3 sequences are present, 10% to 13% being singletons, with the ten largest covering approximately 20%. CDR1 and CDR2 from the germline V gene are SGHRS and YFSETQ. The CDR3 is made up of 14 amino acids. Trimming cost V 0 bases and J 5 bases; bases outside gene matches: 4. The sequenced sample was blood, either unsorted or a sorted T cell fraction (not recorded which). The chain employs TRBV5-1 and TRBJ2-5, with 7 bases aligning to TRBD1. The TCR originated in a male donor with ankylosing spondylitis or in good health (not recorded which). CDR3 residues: CASSLEQGWETQYF. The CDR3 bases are TGCGCCAGCAGCTTGGAACAGGGGTGGGAGACCCAGTACTTC.